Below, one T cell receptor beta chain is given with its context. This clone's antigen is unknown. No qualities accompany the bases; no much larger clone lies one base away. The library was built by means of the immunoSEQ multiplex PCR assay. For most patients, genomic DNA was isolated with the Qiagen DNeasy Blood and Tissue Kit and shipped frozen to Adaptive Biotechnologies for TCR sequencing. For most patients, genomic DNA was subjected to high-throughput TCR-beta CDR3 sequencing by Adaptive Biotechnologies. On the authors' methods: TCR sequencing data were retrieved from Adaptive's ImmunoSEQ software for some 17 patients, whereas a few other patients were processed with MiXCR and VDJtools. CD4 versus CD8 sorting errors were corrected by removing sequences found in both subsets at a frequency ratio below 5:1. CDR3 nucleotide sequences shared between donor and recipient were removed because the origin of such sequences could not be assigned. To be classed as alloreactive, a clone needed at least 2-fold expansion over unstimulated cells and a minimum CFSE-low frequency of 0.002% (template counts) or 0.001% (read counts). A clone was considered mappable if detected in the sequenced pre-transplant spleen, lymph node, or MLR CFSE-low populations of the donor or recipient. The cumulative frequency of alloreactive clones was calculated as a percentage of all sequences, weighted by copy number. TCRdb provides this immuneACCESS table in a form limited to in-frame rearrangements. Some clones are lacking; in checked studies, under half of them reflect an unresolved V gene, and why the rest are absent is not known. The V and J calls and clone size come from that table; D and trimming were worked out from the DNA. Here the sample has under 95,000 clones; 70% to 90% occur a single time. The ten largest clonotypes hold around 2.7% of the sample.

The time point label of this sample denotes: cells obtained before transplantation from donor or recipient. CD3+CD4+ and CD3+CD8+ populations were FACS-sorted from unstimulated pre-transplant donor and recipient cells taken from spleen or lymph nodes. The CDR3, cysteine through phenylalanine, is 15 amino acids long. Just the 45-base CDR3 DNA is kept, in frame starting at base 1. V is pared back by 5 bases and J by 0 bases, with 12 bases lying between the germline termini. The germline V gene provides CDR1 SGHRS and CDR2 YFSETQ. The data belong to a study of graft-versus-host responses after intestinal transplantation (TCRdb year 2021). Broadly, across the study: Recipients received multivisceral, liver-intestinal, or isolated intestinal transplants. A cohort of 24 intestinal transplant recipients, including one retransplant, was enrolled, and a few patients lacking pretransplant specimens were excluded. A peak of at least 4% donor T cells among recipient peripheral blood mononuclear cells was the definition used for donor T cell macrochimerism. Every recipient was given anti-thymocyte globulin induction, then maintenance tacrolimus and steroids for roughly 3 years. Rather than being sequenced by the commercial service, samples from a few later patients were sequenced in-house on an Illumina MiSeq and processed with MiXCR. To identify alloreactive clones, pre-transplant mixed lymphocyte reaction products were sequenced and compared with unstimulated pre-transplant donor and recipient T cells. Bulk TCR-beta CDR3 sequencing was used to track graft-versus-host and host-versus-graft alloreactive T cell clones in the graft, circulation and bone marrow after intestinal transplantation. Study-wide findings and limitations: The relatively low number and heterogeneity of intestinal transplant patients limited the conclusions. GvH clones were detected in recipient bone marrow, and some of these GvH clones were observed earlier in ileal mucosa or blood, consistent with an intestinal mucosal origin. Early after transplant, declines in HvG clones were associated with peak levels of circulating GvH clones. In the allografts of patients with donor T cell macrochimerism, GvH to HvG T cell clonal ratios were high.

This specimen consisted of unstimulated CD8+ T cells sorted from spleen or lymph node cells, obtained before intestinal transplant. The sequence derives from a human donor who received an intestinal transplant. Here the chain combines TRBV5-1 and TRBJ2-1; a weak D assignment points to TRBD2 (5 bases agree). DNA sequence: TGCGCCAGCAGGAAAAGCGGAAGCTCCTACAATGAGCAGTTCTTC. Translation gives CASRKSGSSYNEQFF.